This entry lists 32 T cell receptor beta chains sequenced from one sample in a study of vaccination and CD4 T cells after COVID-19. Specified time point: late sampling 161 to 241 days after vaccination in a few convalescent patients. The treatment here: approximately nine-day PBMC culture with coronavirus spike peptide pools or control peptides (ViraFEST assay). The Oncomine TCR Beta short-read assay generated sequence data from the DNA of cultured CD4+ T cells. Via MiXCR, TCRdb re-called the PCR reads, giving one row per CDR3 protein. The sample holds around 16,000 distinct CDR3 sequences; more than 40% are singletons and the top ten take roughly 21%. For these receptors, no antigen is known. This specimen consisted of CD4+ T cells from blood, cultured in vitro, obtained about 7 months after SARS-CoV-2 vaccination. Every receptor here comes from a human donor who had recovered from COVID-19.

This clonotype was recorded only once. The gene calls are TRBV7-9 and TRBJ1-1; 9 bases match TRBD1. Germline V gene sequence: CDR1 SEHNR, CDR2 FQNEAQ (reference sequence). The CDR3 length is 13 residues. The V gene end was trimmed by 7 bases and the J gene end by 8 bases; junction bases not matched to a gene: 8. For the CDR3, the DNA is TGTGCCAGCACGTCTACAGGGGGCGACGAAGCTTTCTTT. Its translation: CASTSTGGDEAFF.

There are a few counts of this clonotype. The rearrangement links TRBV6-1 to TRBJ1-1; unclear D gene. There are 13 residues in the CDR3. Trimming stripped 5 bases from V and 3 bases from J, with 10 bases between. Germline assignment: CDR1 MNHNS and CDR2 SASEGT. The DNA for the CDR3 is TGTGCCAGCAGTACCCGGCCCCACACTGAAGCTTTCTTT. Protein product: CASSTRPHTEAFF.

There are a few counts of this clonotype. The genes are TRBV19 and TRBJ1-5; tentative D call: TRBD1 (6 bases). CDR3 length: 12 residues. The germline V gene encodes CDR1 LNHDA and CDR2 SQIVND (reference sequence). The V end was cut by 6 bases, the J end by 12 bases, with 15 bases between. For the CDR3, the DNA is TGTGCCAGTAGCTTCACAGGGTCCCACCAGCATTTT. Translation: CASSFTGSHQHF.

This sequence joins TRBV6-1 and TRBJ1-5; a possible D gene is TRBD1 (6 bases). V was pared by 8 bases and J by 3 bases, with 17 bases between. The CDR3 totals 15 residues. Per germline, CDR1 MNHNS and CDR2 SASEGT. CDR3 protein: CASHRTWGANQPQHF. The CDR3, as DNA: TGTGCCAGCCATAGAACGTGGGGGGCCAATCAGCCCCAGCATTTT.

This clonotype has a handful of counts. The chain joins TRBV15 to TRBJ1-5; D not resolved. CDR3 length: 14 residues. Germline V gene lookup returns CDR1 LNHNV and CDR2 YYDKDF (reference sequence). V was cut by 0 bases and J by 4 bases, with 7 bases left in between. This CDR3 is CATSRDSRNQPQHF. The CDR3 nucleotides are TGTGCCACCAGCAGAGATTCACGGAATCAGCCCCAGCATTTT.

The rearrangement links TRBV2 to TRBJ1-1, with D possibly matching TRBD1 (5 bases). V lost 3 bases, J lost 3 bases, and 11 bases lay in between. Germline loops: CDR1 SNHLY, CDR2 FYNNEI. CDR3 length: 14 residues. For the CDR3, the DNA is TGTGCCAGCAGTGAGGGGGGAGGGGACACTGAAGCTTTCTTT. Protein: CASSEGGGDTEAFF.

The CDR3 DNA reads TGTGCCAGCAGCCTAGCAAAGACCCGCTCCTACAATGAGCAGTTCTTC. It translates to CASSLAKTRSYNEQFF. The rearrangement uses TRBV4-2 and TRBJ2-1; D gene uncertain. CDR3 length: 16 residues. The germline V and J ends were trimmed by 4 bases and 0 bases, with 13 bases remaining between them. Germline V gene sequence: CDR1 LGHNA, CDR2 YNFKEQ.

This sequence joins TRBV20-1 and TRBJ2-1; 7 nucleotides align to TRBD2. V dropped 3 bases and J dropped 0; count of bases not matched to a gene: 11. The CDR3 sequence is 17 residues long. Germline CDR1 DFQATT, CDR2 SNEGSKA (reference sequence). The CDR3 is CSASRLADYSSYNEQFF. In DNA, the CDR3 is TGCAGTGCTAGTCGGCTAGCGGACTATAGCTCCTACAATGAGCAGTTCTTC.

The chain joins TRBV20-1 to TRBJ2-1; unclear D gene. Trimming took 0 bases from V and 4 from J, leaving 1 base between them. Germline V gives CDR1 DFQATT, CDR2 SNEGSKA (reference sequence). The CDR3 spans 11 residues. The CDR3 reads CSAREYNEQFF. As DNA, the CDR3 is TGCAGTGCTAGAGAGTACAATGAGCAGTTCTTC.

This clonotype was recorded a few times. The chain links TRBV7-3 to TRBJ2-2, with 8 bases identical to TRBD1. Germline V gene lookup returns CDR1 SGHTA and CDR2 FQGTGA. The trim removed 5 bases at V and 0 bases at J, leaving 5 bases unmatched. This CDR3 has 16 residues. Here the CDR3 DNA reads TGTGCCAGCAGCCGGAGACAGGGGACGAACACCGGGGAGCTGTTTTTT. This codes for CASSRRQGTNTGELFF.

This clonotype has a handful of counts. A junction end diverges from the germline sequence, so it may reflect a read error. The V gene is TRBV15, the J gene TRBJ2-1, with 9 bases lining up with TRBD1. The CDR3 spans 13 residues. Germline values: CDR1 LNHNV, CDR2 YYDKDF (reference sequence). DNA for the CDR3: TGTGCCACCAGCAGGGGTACCGGGACAGGGATGCTCTTC. As protein: CATSRGTGTGMLF.

This clonotype has just a few counts. The J gene is TRBJ1-1, the V gene TRBV28, with 7 bases that match TRBD1. J was trimmed by 3 bases and V by 8 bases; bases with no gene match: 9. Germline loops: CDR1 MDHEN, CDR2 SYDVKM. The CDR3 has 14 residues. CDR3 coding DNA: TGTGCCAGCTACCCAGGGGGTCTTCACACTGAAGCTTTCTTT. Translating it yields CASYPGGLHTEAFF.

This chain links TRBV18 with TRBJ2-7, with D maybe TRBD1 (5 bases). The CDR3 spans 14 residues. V was trimmed by 5 bases and J by 2 bases, leaving 13 bases between them. Germline loops: CDR1 KGHSH, CDR2 LQKENI. CDR3 nucleotide sequence: TGTGCCAGCTCAACTGGGGCTATGACCTACGAGCAGTACTTC. It is translated as CASSTGAMTYEQYF.

This chain joins TRBV7-9 and TRBJ2-3, with 9 bases that match TRBD2. CDR1 is SEHNR, CDR2 FQNEAQ, per germline (reference sequence). The CDR3 has 16 residues. The ends lost 1 base at V and 2 bases at J; junction bases unmatched: 4. The CDR3 DNA reads TGTGCCAGCAGCTTAGGGCTAGCGGGAACCACAGATACGCAGTATTTT. Translating it yields CASSLGLAGTTDTQYF.

A few counts support this clonotype. The chain joins TRBV7-2 to TRBJ2-3; D unclear. Germline V gives CDR1 SGHTA, CDR2 FQGNSA. CDR3 length: 11 residues. V dropped 5 bases and J dropped 5 bases, with 5 bases sitting between them. Written as DNA, the CDR3 is TGTGCCAGCAGCCGACTAGATACGCAGTATTTT. This translates into CASSRLDTQYF.

This clonotype is labeled as medium-sized. CDR3 in DNA: TGCAGCGTTGACGGGAGGACTAGGGGACACAATGAGCAGTTCTTC. It translates to CSVDGRTRGHNEQFF. J is TRBJ2-1 and V is TRBV29-1, with TRBD2 matching 7 bases. Germline V gives CDR1 SQVTM, CDR2 ANQGSEA. The CDR3 runs 15 residues. V gave up 3 bases and J gave up 5 bases; unmatched junction bases: 10.

This clonotype has only a few counts. The chain combines TRBV20-1 with TRBJ1-2, with 7 bases lining up with TRBD1. Germline V gives CDR1 DFQATT, CDR2 SNEGSKA (reference sequence). The CDR3 runs to 14 residues. Trimming at V came to 3 bases and at J to 4 bases, leaving 8 bases not matched to a gene. This CDR3 is CSASRGGGGYGYTF. CDR3 coding DNA: TGCAGTGCTAGTCGTGGAGGGGGCGGCTATGGCTACACCTTC.

A remark on this clonotype: Germline and junction disagree at one end, which may indicate a read error. The V and J genes are TRBV7-9 and TRBJ2-7; D possibly matches TRBD1 or TRBD2 (5 bases each). Germline V CDR1 and CDR2: SEHNR, FQNEAQ (reference sequence). CDR3 size: 16 residues. The CDR3 spells CTSSSNRGLREYEQYF. The DNA for the CDR3 is TGTACCAGCAGCTCTAACCGGGGCCTCAGAGAATACGAGCAGTACTTC.

This clonotype was seen a single time. The rearrangement links TRBV20-1 to TRBJ2-7; no definite D call. Trimming shortened V by 3 bases and J by 3 bases, and 15 bases separated the two germline ends. Germline CDR1 reads DFQATT; CDR2 reads SNEGSKA (reference sequence). The CDR3 is 14 residues long. Written as DNA, the CDR3 is TGCAGTGCTAGCTTCTTGGGAAAGGACTACGAGCAGTACTTC. Residues: CSASFLGKDYEQYF.

The V gene is TRBV20-1, the J gene TRBJ2-3, with D perhaps matching TRBD1 or TRBD2 (5 bases each). CDR3 size: 13 residues. Germline CDR1 is DFQATT and CDR2 is SNEGSKA (reference sequence). The CDR3 nucleotides read TGCAGAATAAGTGGGGGTAACACAGATACGCAGTATTTT. Translated, it gives CRISGGNTDTQYF.

This chain connects TRBV6-1 to TRBJ2-7; tentatively, D is TRBD1 (6 bases). CDR3 length: 16 residues. Germline CDR1 is MNHNS and CDR2 is SASEGT. The V end lost 6 bases, the J end lost 3 bases, and 21 bases lay between the germline ends. CDR3 in DNA: TGTGCCAGCAGGCCCGCGACTGAACAGGGCTTCTACGAGCAGTACTTC. This sequence encodes CASRPATEQGFYEQYF.

This clonotype appeared a few times. V and J are TRBV6-5 and TRBJ1-5, with 8 bases matching TRBD1. The CDR3 is 15 amino acids. Germline-derived CDR1 and CDR2 are MNHEY and SVGAGI. Trimming removed 0 bases from V and 5 bases from J; junction bases left unmatched: 3. The CDR3 loop is CASSYSPGGDQPQHF. In DNA, the CDR3 is TGTGCCAGCAGTTACTCGCCAGGGGGCGATCAGCCCCAGCATTTT.

V usage is TRBV7-9 and J usage is TRBJ2-3; 7 bases are shared with TRBD1. Germline CDR1 is SEHNR and CDR2 is FQNEAQ (reference sequence). CDR3 length equals 12 residues. The V and J ends lost 4 bases and 6 bases, in that order; junction bases with no gene match: 1. DNA for the CDR3: TGTGCCAGCAGCTGGGGACAGGATACGCAGTATTTT. Encoded protein: CASSWGQDTQYF.

The chain uses TRBV20-1 and TRBJ2-7, with TRBD1 matching 9 bases. Germline V gene data show CDR1 as DFQATT and CDR2 as SNEGSKA (reference sequence). The J segment lost 4 bases and the V segment lost 5 bases, leaving 9 bases of the junction unmatched. The CDR3 is 14 residues long. The CDR3 bases are TGCAGTGCTCAAACCGGGACAGGGATTTACGAGCAGTACTTC. Translated, it gives CSAQTGTGIYEQYF.

V is TRBV4-1 and J is TRBJ1-2; 7 bases fit TRBD1. V lost 0 bases to trimming and J lost 8 bases; unmatched junction nucleotides: 3. This CDR3 comprises 13 residues. The germline V gene encodes CDR1 MGHRA and CDR2 YSYEKL. DNA of the CDR3: TGCGCCAGCAGCCAAGAACGACAGGGCGGCTACACCTTC. Residues: CASSQERQGGYTF.

The genes are TRBV11-3 and TRBJ2-3; the D gene is possibly TRBD1 (5 bases). CDR1 is SGHNT, CDR2 YENEEA, per germline. CDR3 length equals 12 residues. V gave up 2 bases and J gave up 12 bases, with 12 bases separating them. The CDR3, as DNA: TGTGCCAGCAGCTTACAGGACAAAGTACAGTATTTT. Amino acids: CASSLQDKVQYF.

The gene calls are TRBV5-4 and TRBJ2-1; 9 bases line up with TRBD2. Losses at the gene ends were 2 bases for V and 4 bases for J; bases not matched to a gene: 4. The length of the CDR3 is 15 residues. Germline V gene sequence: CDR1 SGHNT, CDR2 YYREEE (reference sequence). The DNA for the CDR3 is TGTGCCAGCAGCTTAGGCGGGGGGGTATACAATGAGCAGTTCTTC. Its translation is CASSLGGGVYNEQFF. The whole variable domain, filled in from reference TRBV5-4 and TRBJ2-1, reads ETGVTQSPTHLIKTRGQQVTLRCSSQSGHNTVSWYQQALGQGPQFIFQYYREEENGRGNFPPRFSGLQFPNYSSELNVNALELDDSALYLCASSLGGGVYNEQFFGPGTRLTVL.

The table lists this clonotype with a few counts. The chain employs TRBV11-3 and TRBJ1-1; D is possibly TRBD1 (5 bases). The CDR3 extends over 14 amino acids. CDR1 and CDR2 from the germline V gene are SGHNT and YENEEA. Trimming took off 0 bases at V and 7 bases at J, with 12 bases between the two ends. Here the CDR3 reads CASSLDWQGNEAFF. The CDR3 DNA reads TGTGCCAGCAGCTTAGATTGGCAGGGAAATGAAGCTTTCTTT.

The rearrangement joins TRBV7-2 to TRBJ2-4; the D gene is possibly TRBD2 (5 bases). The CDR3 is 12 amino acids. Germline-derived CDR1 and CDR2 are SGHTA and FQGNSA. V lost 4 bases to trimming and J lost 13 bases, with 14 bases between them. The CDR3 nucleotides are TGTGCCAGCAGCTCAAATGGACTGCCGCAGTACTTC. Protein sequence: CASSSNGLPQYF.

The chain couples TRBV29-1 to TRBJ2-5; D perhaps matches TRBD2 (5 bases). V shed 7 bases and J shed 4 bases, with 16 bases lying between them. Germline assignment: CDR1 SQVTM and CDR2 ANQGSEA. This CDR3 has 13 amino acids. The CDR3 DNA reads TGCAGCGCTGGGCCCCGGGCGGGAGAGACCCAGTACTTC. This codes for CSAGPRAGETQYF.

Within the sample, this clonotype is medium-sized. The chain couples TRBV7-9 to TRBJ1-2; D perhaps matches TRBD1 (5 bases). CDR3 length equals 16 residues. V dropped 5 bases and J dropped 0 bases, with 16 bases sitting between them. Looked up from germline, CDR1 is SEHNR and CDR2 is FQNEAQ (reference sequence). The CDR3 protein is CASSPLGGGTNYGYTF. The CDR3 nucleotides are TGTGCCAGCAGCCCCCTGGGGGGGGGAACTAACTATGGCTACACCTTC.

This rearrangement joins TRBV7-9 to TRBJ1-1, with TRBD1 matching over 11 bases. Germline V CDR1 and CDR2: SEHNR, FQNEAQ (reference sequence). The CDR3 is made up of 14 amino acids. V lost 3 bases, J lost 7 bases, and 4 bases stayed unmatched. The CDR3 bases are TGTGCCAGCAGCTTCGGGGGACAGGGGGTTGAAGCTTTCTTT. Translating gives CASSFGGQGVEAFF.